The present T cell receptor (beta chain) was sequenced within a study of T cell changes during pregnancy in multiple sclerosis. Germline V gene data show CDR1 as MNHNS and CDR2 as SASEGT. CDR3 length: 12 amino acids. Trimming stripped 11 bases from V and 6 bases from J, with 14 bases between. Repertoires were generated with immunoSEQ multiplex PCR, while TCRdb's copy carries only in-frame clones and drops some. Of some 80,000 clones in the sample, 90% to 95% were seen once. The chain employs TRBV6-1 and TRBJ1-5; D is uncertain. The clonotype originates from a female donor with multiple sclerosis, enrolled in a pregnancy study. The material sequenced was peripheral blood, taken in the second trimester of pregnancy. CDR3 sequence (DNA): TGTGCCGGCCGATCCCCCCGTCAGCCCCAGCATTTT. The encoded protein is CAGRSPRQPQHF.